The T cell receptor beta chain under discussion was sequenced for a study of cytomegalovirus exposure and HLA in healthy donors. General study results and limits: Listed as cytomegalovirus-associated were roughly 180 TCR beta chains.

The validation cohort, a group of over a hundred subjects, included the donors and was separate from the roughly 670-subject first cohort. Measured with immunoSEQ multiplex PCR; TCRdb has only the in-frame clones, and not every one. The sample carries over 150,000 clones, around 92% recorded once. Comments on this clone: Its antigen is unknown.

This TCR was sampled from a woman between 18 and 30 years old in good health and CMV-seropositive. The specimen was PBMCs.

The CDR3 here is CASSLTGKVNEQFF. CDR3 nucleotides: TGTGCCAGCAGCCTAACCGGGAAGGTCAATGAGCAGTTCTTC. The chain uses TRBV4-2 and TRBJ2-1; D possibly corresponds to TRBD2 (5 bases). V shed 4 bases and J shed 6 bases, with 13 bases lying between them. Per the germline V gene, CDR1 is LGHNA and CDR2 is YNFKEQ. This CDR3 is 14 amino acids long.